The rows below give T cell receptor beta chains drawn from one sample of a study of beta chain features in type 1 diabetes. The protocol was immunoSEQ multiplex PCR, while the TCRdb copy is restricted to in-frame clones and leaves out a portion. Among about 400,000 clones listed, approximately 12% were seen once. Material for sequencing was naive CD4+ T cells from blood. Every receptor here comes from a woman under 30 with type 1 diabetes. CDR3s include the opening cysteine and the closing phenylalanine or tryptophan. The D gene is left open where the match is weak. Only some rows state a clone size, as once, few, many or a class for expanded clones.

cdr3_aa,cdr3_nt,j_call,v_call,clone_size,d_call
CAVTSDSDTQYF,TGTGCCGTCACTAGCGACTCCGATACGCAGTATTTT,TRBJ2-3,TRBV10-3,few,TRBD2
CASGFDSSGNTIYF,TGCGCCAGCGGCTTCGACAGCTCTGGAAACACCATATATTTT,TRBJ1-3,TRBV10-2,few,NA
CASTASAGELFF,TGTGCCAGTACCGCGTCCGCTGGGGAGCTGTTTTTT,TRBJ2-2,TRBV19,NA,NA
CATSRDLVSGNEQFF,TGTGCCACCAGCAGAGATCTGGTTAGCGGGAATGAGCAGTTCTTC,TRBJ2-1,TRBV15,NA,TRBD2
CASSQDRAYGYTF,TGCGCCAGCAGCCAGGACAGGGCGTATGGCTACACCTTC,TRBJ1-2,TRBV5-1,few,TRBD1
CSVGPSAGATDTQYF,TGCAGCGTTGGGCCCTCGGCGGGAGCAACAGATACGCAGTATTTT,TRBJ2-3,TRBV29-1,NA,TRBD2
CASSYSLDSSYEQYF,TGTGCCAGCAGTTACTCCCTGGACAGCTCCTACGAGCAGTACTTC,TRBJ2-7,TRBV6-5,NA,NA
CASGRQGAGGELFF,TGTGCCAGCGGAAGACAGGGGGCAGGCGGGGAGCTGTTTTTT,TRBJ2-2,TRBV6-5,few,TRBD1
CASSSQTGTGRWWGYTF,TGTGCCAGCAGTTCCCAGACCGGGACAGGGAGGTGGTGGGGCTACACCTTC,TRBJ1-2,TRBV28,NA,TRBD1
CASSYPGGTYF,TGTGCCAGCAGTTACCCGGGGGGTACTTATTTT,TRBJ2-3,TRBV6-5,NA,TRBD2
CASSLAGHTDTQYF,TGTGCCAGCAGTCTAGCGGGTCACACAGATACGCAGTATTTT,TRBJ2-3,TRBV7-9,NA,TRBD2
CASVRRGDSEAFF,TGTGCCAGCGTTCGTCGGGGGGACTCTGAAGCTTTCTTT,TRBJ1-1,TRBV6-5,NA,NA
CASAGSTDTQYF,TGTGCCTCGGCGGGGAGCACAGATACGCAGTATTTT,TRBJ2-3,TRBV27,NA,NA
CASSGQTYAEAFF,TGTGCCAGCAGTGGGCAAACATATGCTGAAGCTTTCTTT,TRBJ1-1,TRBV2,few,NA
CASSRDYNTDTQYF,TGTGCCAGCAGCCGGGACTACAACACAGATACGCAGTATTTT,TRBJ2-3,TRBV7-2,NA,TRBD2
CASSTAGGTGAFF,TGTGCCAGCAGCACAGCCGGGGGAACGGGAGCTTTCTTT,TRBJ1-1,TRBV7-9,NA,NA
CASSPGQGFTGELFF,TGTGCCAGCAGCCCAGGACAGGGGTTCACCGGGGAGCTGTTTTTT,TRBJ2-2,TRBV28,NA,TRBD1
CSAGTSGRQYF,TGCAGTGCTGGGACTAGCGGAAGGCAGTACTTC,TRBJ2-7,TRBV20-1,few,TRBD2
CASSNQQGTGRYEQYF,TGTGCCAGCAGTAACCAACAGGGGACTGGTCGGTACGAGCAGTACTTC,TRBJ2-7,TRBV6-6,NA,NA
CASSPGEDSPLHF,TGTGCCAGCTCACCAGGGGAGGATTCACCCCTCCACTTT,TRBJ1-6,TRBV18,NA,NA
CASSPRQLYGYTF,TGTGCCAGCAGCCCACGACAGCTATATGGCTACACCTTC,TRBJ1-2,TRBV7-2,once,NA
CASSQVGQNYEQYF,TGCGCCAGCAGCCAAGTTGGGCAGAACTACGAGCAGTACTTC,TRBJ2-7,TRBV4-1,NA,NA
CASSLGTELSGANVLTF,TGTGCCAGCAGCTTAGGAACAGAATTGTCTGGGGCCAACGTCCTGACTTTC,TRBJ2-6,TRBV7-2,few,NA
CATSRGTGGSYEQYF,TGTGCCACCAGCAGAGGCACAGGGGGCTCCTACGAGCAGTACTTC,TRBJ2-7,TRBV15,NA,TRBD1
CASSPSGDTQYF,TGTGCCAGCAGCCCTTCGGGGGATACGCAGTATTTT,TRBJ2-3,TRBV14,few,NA
CASSPRGLAKNIQYF,TGTGCCAGCAGCCCCCGAGGCCTTGCCAAAAACATTCAGTACTTC,TRBJ2-4,TRBV28,few,NA
CASSSSGSTTTDTQYF,TGTGCCAGCAGCTCCTCGGGGTCCACAACCACAGATACGCAGTATTTT,TRBJ2-3,TRBV9,NA,NA
CASSMGAGRETQYF,TGTGCCAGTAGTATGGGTGCAGGGCGAGAGACCCAGTACTTC,TRBJ2-5,TRBV19,few,NA
CSARTGANTGELFF,TGCAGCGCTAGGACAGGAGCGAACACCGGGGAGCTGTTTTTT,TRBJ2-2,TRBV29-1,NA,TRBD1
CASRGAWGRKTGELFF,TGTGCCAGCAGGGGGGCATGGGGGCGGAAGACCGGGGAGCTGTTTTTT,TRBJ2-2,TRBV25-1,few,NA
CASSLARAGDEQFF,TGTGCCAGCAGCTTAGCGAGAGCGGGGGATGAGCAGTTCTTC,TRBJ2-1,TRBV7-9,few,TRBD2
CASSLGLMNTEAFF,TGTGCCAGCAGCTTAGGGCTCATGAACACTGAAGCTTTCTTT,TRBJ1-1,TRBV7-2,few,NA
CASSRSGQINYGYTF,TGCGCCAGCAGCCGCTCGGGACAGATAAACTATGGCTACACCTTC,TRBJ1-2,TRBV4-3,NA,TRBD1
CASRWDRLNSPLHF,TGTGCCAGCAGGTGGGACAGGCTCAATTCACCCCTCCACTTT,TRBJ1-6,TRBV27,once,TRBD1
CSAIPSVGYTF,TGCAGTGCTATCCCCTCCGTCGGCTACACCTTC,TRBJ1-2,TRBV20-1,NA,NA
CAIRGDFYTDTQYF,TGTGCCATCAGAGGGGACTTTTACACAGATACGCAGTATTTT,TRBJ2-3,TRBV10-3,few,NA
CASSLEQGEQPQHF,TGCGCCAGCAGCTTGGAACAGGGGGAACAGCCCCAGCATTTT,TRBJ1-5,TRBV5-1,NA,TRBD1
CASSQVGTSISQETQYF,TGCGCCAGCAGCCAAGTCGGGACTAGCATTTCGCAAGAGACCCAGTACTTC,TRBJ2-5,TRBV4-3,few,TRBD2
CASSESGSLNEQFF,TGTGCCAGCAGCGAGAGCGGGAGTCTCAATGAGCAGTTCTTC,TRBJ2-1,TRBV9,NA,TRBD2
CASSSQQGNNDEQFF,TGTGCCAGCTCCTCCCAACAGGGGAATAACGATGAGCAGTTCTTC,TRBJ2-1,TRBV18,few,TRBD1
CSVGGIQETQYF,TGCAGCGTGGGGGGGATACAAGAGACCCAGTACTTC,TRBJ2-5,TRBV29-1,few,TRBD2
CASRSADTQYF,TGTGCCAGCAGATCGGCAGATACGCAGTATTTT,TRBJ2-3,TRBV11-3,NA,NA
CASRDRGSSTDTQYF,TGCGCCAGCCGGGACAGGGGTTCATCCACAGATACGCAGTATTTT,TRBJ2-3,TRBV5-1,NA,TRBD1
CASSLGYSPNQPQHF,TGCGCCAGCAGCTTGGGGTACAGCCCCAATCAGCCCCAGCATTTT,TRBJ1-5,TRBV5-1,NA,NA
CASSRNTGGLYEQYF,TGTGCCAGCAGCCGAAATACAGGGGGCCTCTACGAGCAGTACTTC,TRBJ2-7,TRBV7-9,few,TRBD1
CASSIDAGVSYEQYF,TGTGCCAGTAGTATAGACGCAGGGGTGTCCTACGAGCAGTACTTC,TRBJ2-7,TRBV19,few,NA
CASSGREWNTGELFF,TGTGCCAGCAGCGGACGGGAGTGGAACACCGGGGAGCTGTTTTTT,TRBJ2-2,TRBV9,NA,NA
CASNPSGRGSYNEQFF,TGTGCCAGCAACCCTAGCGGGAGGGGGTCCTACAATGAGCAGTTCTTC,TRBJ2-1,TRBV7-2,few,TRBD2
CASSRETRGTQYF,TGCGCCAGCAGCCGTGAGACTAGGGGGACCCAGTACTTC,TRBJ2-5,TRBV4-1,few,NA
CASSQTHESTDTQYF,TGTGCCAGCAGTCAAACTCACGAAAGCACAGATACGCAGTATTTT,TRBJ2-3,TRBV27,few,NA
CASSRGLAGAVETQYF,TGTGCCAGCAGCCGGGGACTAGCGGGAGCTGTGGAGACCCAGTACTTC,TRBJ2-5,TRBV5-4,few,TRBD2